This T cell receptor beta chain is drawn from a study of neurological immune-mediated disorders. In every sequencing run, more than 170 million TCR-beta sequences were generated from 15-18 subjects. MiXCR, applied by TCRdb to the 5' RACE reads, yields one record per CDR3 protein. The sample consists of about 45,000 distinct CDR3 sequences, approximately 13% of them appearing once. Looked up from germline, CDR1 is SGDLS and CDR2 is YYNGEE. Trimming cost V 2 bases and J 0 bases, with 5 bases left between them. CDR3 length: 13 amino acids. The time point denotes: longitudinal time-point 3. This clonotype was picked up a small number of times. Its specificity is unknown. Study outcomes and limitations: HTLV-1-associated myelopathy ranked highest for TCR clonal expansion and multiple sclerosis lowest, beneath healthy controls. No expanded-clone CDR3 amino acid sequence recurred across subjects, suggesting private TCR-beta repertoires.

The genes are TRBV9 and TRBJ1-2, with D unclear. Material for sequencing was PBMCs. This clonotype was obtained from a man aged 30 to 45 in good health. CDR3 amino acids: CASSVQTNYGYTF. CDR3 DNA: TGTGCCAGCAGCGTTCAGACTAACTATGGCTACACCTTC.